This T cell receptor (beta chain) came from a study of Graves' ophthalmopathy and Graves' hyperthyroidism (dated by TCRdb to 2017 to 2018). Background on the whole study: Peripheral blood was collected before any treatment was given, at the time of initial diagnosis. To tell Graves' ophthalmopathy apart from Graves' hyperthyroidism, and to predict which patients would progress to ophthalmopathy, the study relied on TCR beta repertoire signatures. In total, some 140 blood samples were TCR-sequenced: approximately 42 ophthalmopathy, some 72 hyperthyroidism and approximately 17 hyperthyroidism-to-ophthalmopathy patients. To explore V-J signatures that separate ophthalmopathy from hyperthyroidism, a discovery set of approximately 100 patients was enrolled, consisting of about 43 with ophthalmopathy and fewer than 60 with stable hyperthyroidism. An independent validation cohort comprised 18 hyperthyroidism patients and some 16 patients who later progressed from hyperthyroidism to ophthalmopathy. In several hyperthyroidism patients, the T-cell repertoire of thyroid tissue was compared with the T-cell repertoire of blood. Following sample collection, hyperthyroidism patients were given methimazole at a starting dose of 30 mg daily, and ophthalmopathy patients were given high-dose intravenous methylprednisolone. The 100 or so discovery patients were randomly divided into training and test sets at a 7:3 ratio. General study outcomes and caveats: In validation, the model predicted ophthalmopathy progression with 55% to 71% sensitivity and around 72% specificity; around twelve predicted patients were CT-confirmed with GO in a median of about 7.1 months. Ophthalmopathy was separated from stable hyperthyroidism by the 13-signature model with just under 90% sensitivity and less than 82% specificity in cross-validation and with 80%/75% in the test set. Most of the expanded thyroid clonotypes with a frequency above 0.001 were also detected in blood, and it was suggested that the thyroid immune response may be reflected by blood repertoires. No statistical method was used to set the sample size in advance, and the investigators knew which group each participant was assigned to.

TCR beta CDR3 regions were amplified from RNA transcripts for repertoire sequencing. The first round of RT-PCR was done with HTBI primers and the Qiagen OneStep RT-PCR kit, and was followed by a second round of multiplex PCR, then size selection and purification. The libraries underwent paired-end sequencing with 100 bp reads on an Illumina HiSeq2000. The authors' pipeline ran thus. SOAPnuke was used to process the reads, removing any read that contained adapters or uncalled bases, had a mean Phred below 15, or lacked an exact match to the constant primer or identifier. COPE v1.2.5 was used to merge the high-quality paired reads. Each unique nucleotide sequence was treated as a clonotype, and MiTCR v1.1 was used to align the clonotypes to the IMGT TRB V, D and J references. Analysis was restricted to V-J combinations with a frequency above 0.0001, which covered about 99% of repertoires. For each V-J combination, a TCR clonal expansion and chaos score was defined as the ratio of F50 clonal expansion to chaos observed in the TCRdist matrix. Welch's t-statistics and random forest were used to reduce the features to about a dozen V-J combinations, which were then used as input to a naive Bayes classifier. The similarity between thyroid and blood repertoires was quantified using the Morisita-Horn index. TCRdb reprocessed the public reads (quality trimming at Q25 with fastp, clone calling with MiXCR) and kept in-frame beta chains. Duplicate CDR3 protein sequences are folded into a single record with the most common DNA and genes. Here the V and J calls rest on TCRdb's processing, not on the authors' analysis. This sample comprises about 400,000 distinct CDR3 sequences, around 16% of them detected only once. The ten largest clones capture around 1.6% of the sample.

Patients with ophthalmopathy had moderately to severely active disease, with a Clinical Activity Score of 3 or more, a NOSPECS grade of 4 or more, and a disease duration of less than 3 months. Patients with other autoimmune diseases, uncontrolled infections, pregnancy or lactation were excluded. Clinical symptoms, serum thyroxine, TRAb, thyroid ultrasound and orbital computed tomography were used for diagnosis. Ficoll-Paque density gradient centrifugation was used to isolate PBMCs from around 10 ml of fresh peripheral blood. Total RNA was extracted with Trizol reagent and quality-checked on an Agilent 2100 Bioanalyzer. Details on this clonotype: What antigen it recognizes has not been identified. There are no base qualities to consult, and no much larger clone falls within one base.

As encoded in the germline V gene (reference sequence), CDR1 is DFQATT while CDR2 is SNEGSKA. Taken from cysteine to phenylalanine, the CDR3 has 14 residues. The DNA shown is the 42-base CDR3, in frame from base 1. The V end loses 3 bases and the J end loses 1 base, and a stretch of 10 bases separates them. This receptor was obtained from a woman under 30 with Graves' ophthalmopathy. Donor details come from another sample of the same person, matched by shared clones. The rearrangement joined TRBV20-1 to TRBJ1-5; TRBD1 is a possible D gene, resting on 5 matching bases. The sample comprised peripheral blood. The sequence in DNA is TGCAGTGCTAGTAGGGGCGACAGCAATCAGCCCCAGCATTTT. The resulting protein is CSASRGDSNQPQHF.